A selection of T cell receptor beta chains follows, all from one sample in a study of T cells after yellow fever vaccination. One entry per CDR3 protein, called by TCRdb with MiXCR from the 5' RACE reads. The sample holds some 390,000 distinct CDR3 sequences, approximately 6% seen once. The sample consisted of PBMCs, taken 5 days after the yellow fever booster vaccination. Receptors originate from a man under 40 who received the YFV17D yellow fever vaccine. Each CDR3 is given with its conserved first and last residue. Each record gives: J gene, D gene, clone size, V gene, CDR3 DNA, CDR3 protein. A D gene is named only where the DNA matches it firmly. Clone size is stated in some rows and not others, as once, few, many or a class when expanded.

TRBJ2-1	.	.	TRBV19	TGTGCCAGTAGTCCCCGATCAGGGGTAAGCAATAATGAGCAGTTCTTC	CASSPRSGVSNNEQFF
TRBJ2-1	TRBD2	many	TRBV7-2	TGTGCCAGCAGCTTAGTACTCCGCGGGAGTCTCGATGAGCAGTTCTTC	CASSLVLRGSLDEQFF
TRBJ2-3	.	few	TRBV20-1	TGCTGTGCTAGAGCCGGGGTTGCGGGAAGGACAGATACGCAGTATTTT	CCARAGVAGRTDTQYF
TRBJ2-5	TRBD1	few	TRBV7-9	TGTGCCAGCAGCTTCAACCGGGACAGGCTAGTCCAAGAGACCCAGTACTTC	CASSFNRDRLVQETQYF
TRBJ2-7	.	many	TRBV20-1	TGCAGTGCTAGCTCGGCACCGGCCGACGAGCAGTACTTC	CSASSAPADEQYF
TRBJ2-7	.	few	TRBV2	TGTGCCAGCAGTGGGGACCCTAGCTCCTACGAGCAGTACTTC	CASSGDPSSYEQYF
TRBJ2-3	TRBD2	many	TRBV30	TGTGCCTCCACTCCGAGCGGGGGGACCCCGAATACGCAGTATTTT	CASTPSGGTPNTQYF
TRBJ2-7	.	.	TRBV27	TGTGCCAGCGCCCTGGGGCGGGACTCCTACGAGCAGTACTTC	CASALGRDSYEQYF
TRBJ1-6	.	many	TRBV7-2	TGTGCCAGCAGCTTAGTGTCACAGGGAACTAGTTCACCCCTCCACTTT	CASSLVSQGTSSPLHF
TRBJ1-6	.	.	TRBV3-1	TGTGCCAGCAGGAGGGCGGACACCTATAATTCACCCCTCCACTTT	CASRRADTYNSPLHF
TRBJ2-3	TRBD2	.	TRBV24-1	TGTGCCACCAGTGATCCCAGGACTAGCGGGACTGGGAAAGATACGCAGTATTTT	CATSDPRTSGTGKDTQYF
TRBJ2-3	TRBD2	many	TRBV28	TGTGCCAGCAGTTTAGGTGGCCTAGCGGGAGTAAGGAGAACAGATACGCAGTATTTT	CASSLGGLAGVRRTDTQYF
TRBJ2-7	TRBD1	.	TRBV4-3	TGCGCCAGCAGCCAAGACTACCGGGACAGGGGGGCATACGAGCAGTACTTC	CASSQDYRDRGAYEQYF
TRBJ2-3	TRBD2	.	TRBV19	TGTGCCAGTAGTATAGATGGCCCGAGCGGGAGGCCCCGAAGAGATACGCAGTATTTT	CASSIDGPSGRPRRDTQYF
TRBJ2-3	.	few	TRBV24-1	TGTGCCTCCCAGGCTTCCGGCACAGATACGCAGTATTTT	CASQASGTDTQYF
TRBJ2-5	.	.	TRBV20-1	TGCAGTGCTCCTACCCGGGGCAGAAAAGAGACCCAGTACTTC	CSAPTRGRKETQYF
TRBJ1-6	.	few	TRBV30	TGTGCCTGGAGTGAAGGGGCCAATAATTCACCCCTCCACTTT	CAWSEGANNSPLHF